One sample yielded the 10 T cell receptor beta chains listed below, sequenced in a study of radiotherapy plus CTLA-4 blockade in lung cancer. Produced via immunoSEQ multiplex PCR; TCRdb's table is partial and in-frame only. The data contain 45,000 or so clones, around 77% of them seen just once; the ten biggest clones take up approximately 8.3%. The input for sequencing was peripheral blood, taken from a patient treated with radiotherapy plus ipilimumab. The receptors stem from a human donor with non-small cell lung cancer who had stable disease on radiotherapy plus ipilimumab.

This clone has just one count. CDR3 nucleotide sequence: TGTGCCAGCAGAATACAGGGAGGTCAGCCCCAGCATTTT. The encoded protein is CASRIQGGQPQHF. The chain couples TRBV2 to TRBJ1-5; TRBD1 might be the D (6 bases). The CDR3 runs 13 residues. V lost 6 bases and J lost 6, with 12 bases in between. Germline V gene data show CDR1 as SNHLY and CDR2 as FYNNEI.

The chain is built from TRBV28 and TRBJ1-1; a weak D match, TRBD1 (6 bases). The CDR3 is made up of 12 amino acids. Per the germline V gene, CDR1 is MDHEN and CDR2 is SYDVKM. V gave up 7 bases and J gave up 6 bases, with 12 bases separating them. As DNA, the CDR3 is TGTGCCAGCATCTCAGGACAGTCTGAAGCTTTCTTT. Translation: CASISGQSEAFF.

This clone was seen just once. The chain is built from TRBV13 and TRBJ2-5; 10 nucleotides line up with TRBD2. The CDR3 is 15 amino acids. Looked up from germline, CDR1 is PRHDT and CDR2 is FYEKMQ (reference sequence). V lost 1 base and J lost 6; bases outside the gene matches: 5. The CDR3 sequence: CASSLERGGRKTQYF. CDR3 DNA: TGTGCCAGCAGCTTAGAGCGGGGGGGCCGGAAGACCCAGTACTTC.

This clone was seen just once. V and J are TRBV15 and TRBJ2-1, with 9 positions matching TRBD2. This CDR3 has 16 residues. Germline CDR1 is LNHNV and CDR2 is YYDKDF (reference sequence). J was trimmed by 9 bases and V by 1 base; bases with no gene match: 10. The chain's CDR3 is CATSRGGLAGYGEQFF. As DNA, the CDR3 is TGTGCCACCAGCAGAGGAGGGCTAGCGGGGTATGGTGAGCAGTTCTTC.

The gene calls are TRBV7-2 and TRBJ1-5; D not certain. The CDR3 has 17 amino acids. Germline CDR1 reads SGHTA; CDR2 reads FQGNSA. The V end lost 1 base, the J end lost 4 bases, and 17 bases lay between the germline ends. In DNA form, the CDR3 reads TGTGCCAGCAGCTTAGGAGGTCCCGGATTCGGAAATCAGCCCCAGCATTTT. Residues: CASSLGGPGFGNQPQHF.

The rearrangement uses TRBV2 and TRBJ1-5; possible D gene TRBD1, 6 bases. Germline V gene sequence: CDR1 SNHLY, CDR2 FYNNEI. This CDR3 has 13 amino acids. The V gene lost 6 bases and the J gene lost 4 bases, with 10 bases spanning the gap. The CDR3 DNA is TGTGCCAGCAGACAGGGTGGTAATCAGCCCCAGCATTTT. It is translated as CASRQGGNQPQHF.

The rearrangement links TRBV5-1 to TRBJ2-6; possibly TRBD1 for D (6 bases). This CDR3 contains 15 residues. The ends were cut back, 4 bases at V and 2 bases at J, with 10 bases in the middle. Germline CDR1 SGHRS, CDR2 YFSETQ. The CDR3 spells CASSVTGPGANVLTF. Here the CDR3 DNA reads TGCGCCAGCAGCGTCACAGGGCCTGGGGCCAACGTCCTGACTTTC.

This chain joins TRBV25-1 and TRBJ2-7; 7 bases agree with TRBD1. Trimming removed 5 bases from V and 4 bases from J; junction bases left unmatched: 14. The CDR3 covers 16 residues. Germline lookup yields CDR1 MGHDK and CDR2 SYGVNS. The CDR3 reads CASSTLPSAGGYEQYF. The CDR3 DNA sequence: TGTGCCAGCAGTACACTCCCCTCGGCAGGGGGTTACGAGCAGTACTTC.

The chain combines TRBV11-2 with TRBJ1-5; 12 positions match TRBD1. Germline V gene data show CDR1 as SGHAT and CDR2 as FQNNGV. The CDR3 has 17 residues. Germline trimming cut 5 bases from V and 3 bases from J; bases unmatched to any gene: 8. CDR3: CASSRVGTGGPNQPQHF. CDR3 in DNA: TGTGCCAGCAGCCGAGTCGGGACAGGGGGCCCCAATCAGCCCCAGCATTTT.

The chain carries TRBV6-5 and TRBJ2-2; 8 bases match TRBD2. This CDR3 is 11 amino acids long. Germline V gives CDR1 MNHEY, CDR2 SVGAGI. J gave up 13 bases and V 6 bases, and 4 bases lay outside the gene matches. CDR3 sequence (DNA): TGTGCCAGCAGGGAGCGGGGGTGGCTGTTTTTT. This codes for CASRERGWLFF.